This TCR beta chain was captured in a study of shared clonotypes between healthy human individuals. CDR3 length equals 15 residues. V dropped 2 bases and J dropped 8 bases, with 16 bases sitting between them. Per the germline V gene, CDR1 is SGHDT and CDR2 is YYEEEE. Naive CD8 isolation took CD45RO-negative cells positively selected for CCR7 and excluded terminally differentiated effector memory CD45RA+ cells. Of note for this clone: Its antigen is still unknown.

Study-level points and caveats: Represented diversity, genetic and exposure-history alike, was limited by few donors.

Repertoires were generated with immunoSEQ multiplex PCR, while TCRdb's copy carries only in-frame clones and drops some. The repertoire holds some 2.1 million clones, with roughly 93% as singletons. The sequenced sample was naive CD8+ T cells from PBMCs. The clonotype was recovered from a man younger than 30 in good health. Some clones in this sample may be carry-over from other donors' samples. The chain carries TRBV5-6 and TRBJ1-4; D call uncertain. CDR3 residues: CASSFLTAVGEKLFF. DNA for the CDR3: TGTGCCAGCAGCTTTCTTACAGCGGTTGGCGAAAAACTGTTTTTT.